What follows are 30 T cell receptor beta chains derived from one specimen sequenced in a study of T cells in Graves' hyperthyroidism and ophthalmopathy. The CDR3 regions of TCR beta were amplified from RNA transcripts. The TCR CDR3 first-round RT-PCR relied on the HTBI primer set. One entry per CDR3 protein results from TCRdb running MiXCR on the multiplex PCR reads. The data contain a few hundred thousand distinct CDR3 sequences, around 15% of them singletons. The sequenced material came from blood. These receptors all come from a woman aged 45 to 65 with Graves' hyperthyroidism that later progressed to Graves' ophthalmopathy.

The chain employs TRBV20-1 and TRBJ2-1, with 14 bases fitting TRBD2. This CDR3 spans 13 amino acids. Germline loops: CDR1 DFQATT, CDR2 SNEGSKA (reference sequence). J gave up 7 bases and V 7 bases, and 3 bases lay outside the gene matches. The CDR3 here is CSVGTSGRNEQFF. The CDR3, as DNA: TGCAGTGTTGGGACTAGCGGGAGAAATGAGCAGTTCTTC.

This clonotype was observed many times. The chain uses TRBV3-1 and TRBJ2-1; D is ambiguous. Germline assignment: CDR1 LGHDT and CDR2 YNNKEL (reference sequence). With 0 bases removed from V and 6 bases from J, the gap between germline ends came to 9 bases. This CDR3 has 14 residues. CDR3 sequence: CASSQEELVNEQFF. The CDR3 coding sequence is TGTGCCAGCAGCCAAGAGGAGTTGGTCAATGAGCAGTTCTTC.

A few counts support this clonotype. The chain uses TRBV5-1 and TRBJ2-6; TRBD2 is a possible D gene (7 bases). Looked up from germline, CDR1 is SGHRS and CDR2 is YFSETQ. The length of the CDR3 is 18 residues. Trimming took off 0 bases at V and 2 bases at J, with 15 bases between the two ends. The CDR3 DNA reads TGCGCCAGCAGCTTGGCCCTGGGGAGGGGGGCTGGGGCCAACGTCCTGACTTTC. Translation gives CASSLALGRGAGANVLTF.

The table lists this clonotype with many counts. This sequence joins TRBV28 and TRBJ1-2; no firm D call. The V and J ends lost 1 base and 4 bases respectively, with 10 bases between them. Per the germline V gene, CDR1 is MDHEN and CDR2 is SYDVKM. CDR3 size: 14 residues. The CDR3 bases are TGTGCCAGCAGTTTATCGCGGGGAGCCTATGGCTACACCTTC. Its protein is CASSLSRGAYGYTF.

The chain employs TRBV7-3 and TRBJ2-4, with TRBD2 matching 7 bases. The CDR3 is 15 amino acids. V lost 2 bases to trimming and J lost 2 bases; unmatched junction nucleotides: 3. Germline assignment: CDR1 SGHTA and CDR2 FQGTGA. DNA for the CDR3: TGTGCCAGCAGCTTAGGCGGGAGCTCCAAAAACATTCAGTACTTC. As protein: CASSLGGSSKNIQYF. Combining the CDR3 with reference TRBV7-3 and TRBJ2-4 gives the whole variable domain GAGVSQTPSNKVTEKGKYVELRCDPISGHTALYWYRQSLGQGPEFLIYFQGTGAADDSGLPNDRFFAVRPEGSVSTLKIQRTERGDSAVYLCASSLGGSSKNIQYFGAGTRLSVL.

This clonotype appeared many times. This sequence joins TRBV3-1 and TRBJ1-2, with 8 bases aligning to TRBD1. With V trimmed by 5 bases and J by 8 bases, 10 bases remained unmatched. This CDR3 has 14 amino acids. Germline V lookup: CDR1 LGHDT, CDR2 YNNKEL (reference sequence). The DNA for the CDR3 is TGTGCCAGCAGCTTCCAGACAGGGGCCGGAGGCTACACCTTC. Protein: CASSFQTGAGGYTF.

The CDR3 sequence: CASSPLKIYYPTQYF. The CDR3 nucleotides are TGTGCCAGCAGTCCACTTAAGATCTACTATCCTACGCAGTATTTT. The J gene is TRBJ2-3, the V gene TRBV27, with D unclear. The V gene's germline CDR1 is MNHEY and CDR2 SMNVEV (reference sequence). Between the trimmed V and J ends, which lost 5 bases and 8 bases, there was a span of 20 bases. CDR3 length: 15 amino acids.

This clonotype was counted at least ten times. The chain employs TRBV20-1 and TRBJ2-3; the match to TRBD2 covers 10 bases. The germline V gene has CDR1 DFQATT and CDR2 SNEGSKA (reference sequence). CDR3 length equals 16 residues. J lost 5 bases, V lost 3 bases, and 11 bases had no gene match. CDR3 bases: TGCAGTGCTAGTGGAGGCCTAGCGGGAGCGTTAGATACGCAGTATTTT. Translated, it gives CSASGGLAGALDTQYF.

The rearrangement joins TRBV6-2 or TRBV6-3 to TRBJ2-7; D not resolved. V was shortened by 5 bases and J by 6 bases, with 14 bases between the two germline ends. Looked up from germline, CDR1 is MNHEY and CDR2 is SVGEGT. The CDR3 length is 13 residues. This chain's CDR3 is CASSRQGMGEQYF. The CDR3 DNA reads as TGTGCCAGCAGTAGGCAAGGGATGGGCGAGCAGTACTTC.

This clonotype was found many times. The chain joins TRBV18 to TRBJ2-3; 11 bases map to TRBD2. V dropped 2 bases and J dropped 6; count of bases not matched to a gene: 4. Germline CDR1 is KGHSH and CDR2 is LQKENI. The CDR3 has 15 residues. The CDR3 sequence: CASSPTASGRDTQYF. In DNA form, the CDR3 reads TGTGCCAGCTCACCAACCGCTAGCGGGAGGGATACGCAGTATTTT.

This clonotype has a count of ten or more. CDR3 nucleotides: TGTGCCATCAGTTCCGGGACAGCCTACGAGCAGTACTTC. It translates to CAISSGTAYEQYF. This chain connects TRBV10-3 to TRBJ2-7, with 7 bases matching TRBD1. Germline loops: CDR1 ENHRY, CDR2 SYGVKD. This CDR3 comprises 13 residues. Trimming cost V 5 bases and J 2 bases; bases outside gene matches: 3.

This clonotype occurred many times. The chain uses TRBV4-1 and TRBJ2-7; 11 bases align to TRBD2. The CDR3 has 18 amino acids. The ends lost 0 bases at V and 0 bases at J; junction bases unmatched: 7. Per the germline V gene, CDR1 is MGHRA and CDR2 is YSYEKL. The CDR3 coding sequence is TGCGCCAGCAGCCAAGAGTTTAGCGGGAGGGGGAGCTCCTACGAGCAGTACTTC. Translating gives CASSQEFSGRGSSYEQYF.

This clonotype was seen at least ten times. The junction departs from the called germline gene at one end, perhaps through a read error. The chain uses TRBV7-9 and TRBJ1-5; D is unresolved. This CDR3 contains 12 residues. Germline V gene lookup returns CDR1 SEHNR and CDR2 FQNEAQ (reference sequence). The CDR3 reads CASSLSSQPQHF. CDR3 DNA: TGTGCCAGCAGCTTAAGCAGTCAGCCCCAGCATTTT.

This chain connects TRBV27 to TRBJ2-2; the match to TRBD1 covers 8 bases. Per germline, CDR1 MNHEY and CDR2 SMNVEV (reference sequence). J lost 7 bases, V lost 6 bases, and 7 bases had no gene match. The CDR3 runs 14 residues. For the CDR3, the DNA is TGTGCCAGCAGACGGACAGGGTCGTACGGGGAGCTGTTTTTT. Translating gives CASRRTGSYGELFF.

There are many counts of this clonotype. The chain is built from TRBV27 and TRBJ2-7; tentatively, D is TRBD2 (6 bases). The CDR3 covers 14 residues. Germline assignment: CDR1 MNHEY and CDR2 SMNVEV (reference sequence). Deletions cut 6 bases from V and 3 bases from J, with 15 bases between. CDR3 sequence: CASRLRGLYYEQYF. The CDR3 DNA follows: TGTGCCAGCAGGCTAAGGGGACTTTACTACGAGCAGTACTTC.

This clonotype came up many times. The rearrangement joins TRBV5-1 to TRBJ2-7; D might be TRBD1 (5 bases). The length of the CDR3 is 14 residues. CDR1 and CDR2 (germline): SGHRS, YFSETQ. With 4 bases removed from V and 5 bases from J, the gap between germline ends came to 16 bases. CDR3 sequence (DNA): TGCGCCAGCAGCCTGACCCCCGGCAGGGACGAGCAGTACTTC. It codes for CASSLTPGRDEQYF.

This clonotype was recorded at least ten times. This rearrangement joins TRBV6-1 to TRBJ2-3; the match to TRBD1 covers 9 bases. The CDR3 has 14 residues. The V segment lost 5 bases and the J segment 5 bases; nucleotides outside the gene matches: 5. Germline CDR1 MNHNS, CDR2 SASEGT. The CDR3 bases are TGTGCCAGCAGTATCCGGGACAGGGAAGATACGCAGTATTTT. Its protein product is CASSIRDREDTQYF.

This rearrangement joins TRBV7-2 to TRBJ1-4; 9 bases are a match to TRBD1. J gave up 6 bases and V 6 bases, and 8 bases lay outside the gene matches. CDR3 length equals 15 residues. In germline, CDR1 is SGHTA, CDR2 FQGNSA. The CDR3 is CASSPSRDRDEKLFF. The DNA for the CDR3 is TGTGCCAGCAGTCCGTCCCGGGACAGGGATGAAAAACTGTTTTTT.

This clonotype was detected ten times or more. The rearrangement uses TRBV25-1 and TRBJ2-7; D might be TRBD2 (5 bases). Trimming left V 5 bases short and J 6 bases short, with 23 bases between. Germline CDR1 reads MGHDK; CDR2 reads SYGVNS. CDR3 length: 16 residues. Here the CDR3 DNA reads TGTGCCAGCAGTCCATACTTGGGGAGTGGGCTCTCCGAGCAGTACTTC. It yields the protein CASSPYLGSGLSEQYF.

This clonotype was recorded at least ten times. CDR3 DNA: TGTGCCAGCAGCCCCGGGACAGAAGAGGAGACCCAGTACTTC. Amino acids: CASSPGTEEETQYF. This chain connects TRBV6-1 to TRBJ2-5; TRBD1 matches 7 bases. Germline lookup yields CDR1 MNHNS and CDR2 SASEGT. The V and J ends lost 6 bases and 5 bases, in that order; junction bases with no gene match: 9. This CDR3 region has 14 residues.

This clonotype was seen a few times. This chain joins TRBV25-1 and TRBJ1-4, with D unclear. Germline V lookup: CDR1 MGHDK, CDR2 SYGVNS. The CDR3 has 16 amino acids. Trimming stripped 2 bases from V and 0 bases from J, with 10 bases between. CDR3 sequence (DNA): TGTGCCAGCAGTGAAGGGCAGACTTCAACTAATGAAAAACTGTTTTTT. It specifies CASSEGQTSTNEKLFF.

This clonotype was observed at least ten times. The CDR3 protein is CASSQVQTFRYEQYF. CDR3 in DNA: TGCGCCAGCAGCCAAGTCCAGACTTTTCGCTACGAGCAGTACTTC. V is TRBV4-1 and J is TRBJ2-7; D remains ambiguous. The CDR3 contains 15 residues. CDR1 and CDR2 (germline): MGHRA, YSYEKL. V was pared by 1 base and J by 3 bases, with 13 bases between.

On this clonotype: A much larger clone differs from this one at a single base, so this may be a read error. The chain joins TRBV9 to TRBJ1-2; D unresolved. This CDR3 has 11 residues. CDR1 is SGDLS and CDR2 is YYNGEE in the germline V gene. The CDR3 nucleotides are TGTGCCAGCAGCGGCCCGCAAGGCTGCACCTTC. Translation gives CASSGPQGCTF.

This clonotype came up many times. The rearrangement joins TRBV7-3 to TRBJ2-1; 7 bases match TRBD2. The CDR3 is made up of 14 amino acids. J was trimmed by 6 bases and V by 6 bases; bases with no gene match: 8. Germline-derived CDR1 and CDR2 are SGHTA and FQGTGA. The CDR3 DNA follows: TGTGCCAGCAGTTTACGACTAGCTTCCAATGAGCAGTTCTTC. It is translated as CASSLRLASNEQFF. Supplemented by reference TRBV7-3 and TRBJ2-1, the full variable domain reads GAGVSQTPSNKVTEKGKYVELRCDPISGHTALYWYRQSLGQGPEFLIYFQGTGAADDSGLPNDRFFAVRPEGSVSTLKIQRTERGDSAVYLCASSLRLASNEQFFGPGTRLTVL.

This clonotype appeared many times. The chain joins TRBV7-3 to TRBJ1-1; D gene ambiguous. V lost 2 bases and J lost 2, with 9 bases in between. The V gene's germline CDR1 is SGHTA and CDR2 FQGTGA. This CDR3 region has 14 residues. The CDR3 here is CASSLQKSNTEAFF. CDR3 nucleotides: TGTGCCAGCAGCTTACAGAAGAGCAACACTGAAGCTTTCTTT.

The table lists this clonotype with many counts. The rearrangement uses TRBV30 and TRBJ1-1; TRBD1 matches 8 bases. V lost 2 bases and J lost 4; bases outside the gene matches: 12. The CDR3 runs 16 residues. The germline gives CDR1 GTSNPN, CDR2 SVGIG (reference sequence). The CDR3 loop reads CAWSKSYTGGFTEAFF. CDR3 nucleotides: TGTGCCTGGAGTAAGTCCTATACAGGGGGTTTCACTGAAGCTTTCTTT.

The table lists this clonotype with many counts. The chain employs TRBV12-3 or TRBV12-4 and TRBJ2-1; 7 nucleotides agree with TRBD2. The CDR3 has 15 residues. J lost 12 bases, V lost 5 bases, and 16 bases had no gene match. CDR3 sequence reads: CASSPPGSGRSGQFF. The CDR3 DNA reads TGTGCCAGCAGTCCCCCAGGTAGCGGGCGGTCGGGGCAGTTCTTC.

Many counts were recorded for this clonotype. The V call is TRBV20-1, the J call TRBJ1-1; D is uncertain. The CDR3 spans 13 residues. Between the trimmed V and J ends, which lost 5 bases and 0 bases, there was a span of 10 bases. The germline V gene has CDR1 DFQATT and CDR2 SNEGSKA (reference sequence). CDR3 residues: CSARATLNTEAFF. The CDR3 DNA sequence: TGCAGTGCTCGGGCAACTTTGAACACTGAAGCTTTCTTT.

This clonotype was found many times. The rearrangement links TRBV20-1 to TRBJ2-7, with TRBD2 identical over 8 bases. The germline CDR1 and CDR2 sequences are DFQATT and SNEGSKA (reference sequence). The CDR3 contains 13 residues. Germline trimming cut 7 bases from V and 0 bases from J; bases unmatched to any gene: 5. The CDR3 nucleotides read TGCAGTGGAAACGGGAGGGCCTCCTACGAGCAGTACTTC. The encoded protein is CSGNGRASYEQYF.

This clonotype was recorded a few times. The chain links TRBV20-1 to TRBJ2-2; no clear D gene. CDR1 is DFQATT and CDR2 is SNEGSKA in the germline V gene (reference sequence). Deletions cut 2 bases from V and 4 bases from J, with 11 bases between. This CDR3 has 14 residues. The CDR3 DNA follows: TGCAGTGCTAGAACGTTCGGCAGCACCGGGGAGCTGTTTTTT. Its protein is CSARTFGSTGELFF.